Below, one T cell receptor (beta chain) is given with its context. Its specific antigen is unknown. Within one base of it there is no much larger clone, and no base qualities were kept. Each donor gave one peripheral blood draw, averaging roughly 100 mL, which was collected into heparinised tubes. A BD FACSAria II and a panel including CD45RO, CCR7, CD25, CD127, CD95 and CD27 were used to sort naive, central memory, regulatory and stem cell-like memory CD4+ T cells. Every sorted population had a purity above 98%. PBMCs were separated immediately by Lymphoprep density gradient centrifugation and were stained directly, without being cultured. So that batch effects would be minimized, each experiment stained and sorted samples in pairs, pairing one healthy donor with one patient. The CDR3, from cysteine to phenylalanine, totals 13 residues. Only the CDR3 part of the read is kept: 39 bases, read in frame from the first base. The germline V gene gives CDR1 as SQVTM and CDR2 as ANQGSEA. The V end loses 8 bases and the J end loses 5 bases, and a stretch of 16 bases separates them.

The High Capacity cDNA Reverse Transcription Kit was used to reverse transcribe all of the isolated RNA, meaning that expressed TCRB transcripts were what got sequenced. Naive, central memory and regulatory T cell samples underwent deep immunoSEQ sequencing, averaging around 4 million total reads per sample. Sorted cells were lysed in RLT buffer, and RNA was extracted using DNase-treated RNeasy Micro or Mini kits according to cell number. To prevent cross-contamination, each cell subset was processed individually, whereas patient and healthy donor samples were processed jointly. TCRB sequences were amplified from cDNA with the immunoSEQ multiplex PCR, producing 87-bp fragments spanning the CDR3 region. The amplicons were sequenced using the Illumina HiSeq platform. Under the source paper's analysis protocol: Synthetic template baselines were used to correct PCR bias computationally, reads within Hamming distance 2 were collapsed, and singletons that could not be merged were discarded. Reads were aligned to IMGT to assign V, D and J genes, CDR3 length, and insertions or deletions at six rearrangement sites. Within each subset, clonotype counts were normalized to sorted cell number, after which true diversity and Gini coefficients were computed with the tcR R package. The overlap coefficient, calculated on TCRB nucleotide sequences, was used to measure repertoire sharing. Out-of-frame TCRB sequences from naive cells were analyzed as a proxy for the pre-selection repertoire. The clones in this table, taken by TCRdb from immuneACCESS, are in-frame only. Not every clone is retained; where verified, under half of the shortfall comes from an unresolved V gene, and the cause of the rest is unknown. That table supplies the V and J calls and clone size; D and trimming were determined from the DNA. A total of roughly 250,000 clones appear in this sample, about 71% of them only once. In total, the top ten clones hold 0.053% of the sample.

The sample belongs to a study of beta chain features in type 1 diabetes (dated by TCRdb to between 2018 and 2020). At the level of the whole study: Mean age, gender distribution, total cell number and subset yield did not differ between patients and healthy donors. A total of 85 million to 140 million sorted cells were examined across all samples, and the number of cells per subset was strongly correlated with RNA yield. In the study, recently diagnosed type 1 diabetes patients and matched healthy donors were compared on the TCRB repertoires of their sorted circulating CD4+ T cell subsets. Naive and central memory subsets were obtained from all 30 or so donors, but regulatory and stem cell-like memory subsets were isolated from only 8 patients and roughly 8 healthy donors.

Overall study results and their limits: Naive, central memory and regulatory TCRB repertoires appeared more similar among patients than among healthy donors. Shorter templates might be favored by PCR, yet because patient and control samples were amplified and corrected together, any such skew would affect both groups equally. Because the HLA sub-analyses included only small numbers of individuals, any influence of HLA type on TCRB rearrangement was left unresolved. Patients with type 1 diabetes made fewer insertions and deleted more nucleotides at VDJ recombination sites, implying thymic rearrangement abnormalities. Type 1 diabetes patients showed a moderate but significant shortening of TCRB CDR3 length in all four CD4+ subsets. Because cDNA rather than genomic DNA was sequenced, highly expressing activated cells could have been over-represented, although no difference in activation and CD3 levels was found between groups.

This receptor chain uses TRBV29-1 and TRBJ2-1; perhaps TRBD2 is the D gene, with 6 bases matching. The TCR originated in a man younger than 45 in good health. The sample comprised naive CD4+ T cells from blood. The sample's cell subset or site label is to be understood as: true naive CD4+ T cells. The CDR3 region reads CSSSVPPHNEQFF. The base sequence is TGCAGCTCTAGCGTGCCCCCCCACAATGAGCAGTTCTTC.